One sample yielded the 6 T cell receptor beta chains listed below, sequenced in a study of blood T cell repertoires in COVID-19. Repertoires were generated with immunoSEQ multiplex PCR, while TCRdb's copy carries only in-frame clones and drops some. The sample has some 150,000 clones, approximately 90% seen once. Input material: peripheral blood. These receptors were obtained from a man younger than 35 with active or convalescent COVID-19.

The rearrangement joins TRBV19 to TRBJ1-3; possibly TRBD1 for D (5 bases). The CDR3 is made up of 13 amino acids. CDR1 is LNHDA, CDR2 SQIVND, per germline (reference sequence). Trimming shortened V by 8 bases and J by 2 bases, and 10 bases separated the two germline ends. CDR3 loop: CASGETAGNTIYF. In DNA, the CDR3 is TGTGCCAGTGGAGAGACAGCTGGAAACACCATATATTTT.

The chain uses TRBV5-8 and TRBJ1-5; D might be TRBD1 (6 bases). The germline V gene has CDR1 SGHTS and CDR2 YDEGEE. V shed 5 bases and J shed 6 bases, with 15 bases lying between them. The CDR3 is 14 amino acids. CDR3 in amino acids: CASRYRESGQPQHF. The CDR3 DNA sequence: TGTGCCAGCAGGTACAGGGAGTCGGGTCAGCCCCAGCATTTT.

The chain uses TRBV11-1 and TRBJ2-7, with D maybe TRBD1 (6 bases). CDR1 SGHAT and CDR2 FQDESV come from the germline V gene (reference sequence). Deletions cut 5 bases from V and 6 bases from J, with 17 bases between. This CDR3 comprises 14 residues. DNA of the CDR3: TGTGCCAGCAGCACAAGTCCAGGGGTCCGCGAGCAGTACTTC. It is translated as CASSTSPGVREQYF. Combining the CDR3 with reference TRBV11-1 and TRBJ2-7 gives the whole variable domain EAEVAQSPRYKITEKSQAVAFWCDPISGHATLYWYRQILGQGPELLVQFQDESVVDDSQLPKDRFSAERLKGVDSTLKIQPAELGDSAMYLCASSTSPGVREQYFGPGTRLTVT.

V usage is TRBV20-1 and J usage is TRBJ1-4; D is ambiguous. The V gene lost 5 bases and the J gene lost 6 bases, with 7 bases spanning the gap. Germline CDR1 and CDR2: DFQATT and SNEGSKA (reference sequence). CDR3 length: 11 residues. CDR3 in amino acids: CSASIYEKLFF. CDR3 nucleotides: TGCAGTGCTTCTATATATGAAAAACTGTTTTTT.

The CDR3 sequence is CAISELGQGADGYTF. In DNA form, the CDR3 reads TGTGCCATCAGTGAGTTAGGACAGGGGGCGGATGGCTACACCTTC. The chain employs TRBV10-3 and TRBJ1-2, with TRBD1 identical over 11 bases. The CDR3 is made up of 15 amino acids. J gave up 6 bases and V 1 base, and 4 bases lay outside the gene matches. Germline CDR1 is ENHRY and CDR2 is SYGVKD.

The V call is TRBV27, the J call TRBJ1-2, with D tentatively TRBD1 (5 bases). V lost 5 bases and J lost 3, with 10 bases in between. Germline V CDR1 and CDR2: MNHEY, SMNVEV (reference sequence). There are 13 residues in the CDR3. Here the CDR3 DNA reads TGTGCCAGCAGTCCCTCGGGGGACTATGGCTACACCTTC. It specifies CASSPSGDYGYTF.